These 30 T cell receptor beta chains came from one sample sequenced in a study of beta chain features in type 1 diabetes. Expressed TCRB transcripts were sequenced because the entire RNA isolate underwent reverse transcription. Sequenced by immunoSEQ multiplex PCR; TCRdb stores in-frame clones only, minus some. The sample holds over 65,000 clones, under 35% seen once. The sample taken for sequencing was stem cell memory CD4+ T cells from blood. The receptors derive from a woman under 30 in good health.

The gene calls are TRBV7-9 and TRBJ2-4, with 9 bases fitting TRBD1. This CDR3 contains 16 residues. Germline V gives CDR1 SEHNR, CDR2 FQNEAQ (reference sequence). Losses at the gene ends were 3 bases for V and 0 bases for J; bases not matched to a gene: 3. CDR3 coding DNA: TGTGCCAGCAGCTTGGGACAGGGTCTAGCCAAAAACATTCAGTACTTC. Amino acids: CASSLGQGLAKNIQYF. The full variable domain, its missing parts supplied by reference TRBV7-9 and TRBJ2-4, is DTGVSQNPRHKITKRGQNVTFRCDPISEHNRLYWYRQTLGQGPEFLTYFQNEAQLEKSRLLSDRFSAERPKGSFSTLEIQRTEQGDSAMYLCASSLGQGLAKNIQYFGAGTRLSVL.

V usage is TRBV5-4 and J usage is TRBJ2-3, with 8 nucleotides matching TRBD2. This CDR3 has 17 residues. Germline CDR1 and CDR2: SGHNT and YYREEE (reference sequence). V was clipped by 3 bases and J by 6 bases; unmatched bases: 15. The CDR3 DNA reads as TGTGCCAGCAGCTCACCGGGAGACAGCGGGGGCGAGGATACGCAGTATTTT. It yields the protein CASSSPGDSGGEDTQYF. Based on the CDR3 plus reference TRBV5-4 and TRBJ2-3, the full variable domain is ETGVTQSPTHLIKTRGQQVTLRCSSQSGHNTVSWYQQALGQGPQFIFQYYREEENGRGNFPPRFSGLQFPNYSSELNVNALELDDSALYLCASSSPGDSGGEDTQYFGPGTRLTVL.

A few counts support this clone. V and J are TRBV5-4 and TRBJ2-3; tentative D call: TRBD1 (6 bases). V shed 0 bases and J shed 3 bases, with 11 bases lying between them. There are 15 residues in the CDR3. Germline loops: CDR1 SGHNT, CDR2 YYREEE (reference sequence). CDR3 residues: CASSLGQGRTDTQYF. For the CDR3, the DNA is TGTGCCAGCAGCTTGGGGCAGGGGAGAACAGATACGCAGTATTTT.

This chain joins TRBV30 and TRBJ1-2, with 8 bases fitting TRBD1. Germline values: CDR1 GTSNPN, CDR2 SVGIG (reference sequence). The J segment lost 8 bases and the V segment lost 0 bases, leaving 2 bases of the junction unmatched. This CDR3 comprises 12 residues. As DNA, the CDR3 is TGTGCCTGGAGTGTGACAGGGGAGGGCTACACCTTC. As protein: CAWSVTGEGYTF. Full variable domain (outside the CDR3, taken from reference TRBV30 and TRBJ1-2): SQTIHQWPATLVQPVGSPLSLECTVEGTSNPNLYWYRQAAGRGLQLLFYSVGIGQISSEVPQNLSASRPQDRQFILSSKKLLLSDSGFYLCAWSVTGEGYTFGSGTRLTVV.

This clone was observed a few times. V and J are TRBV10-3 and TRBJ2-1; 12 bases line up with TRBD2. This CDR3 has 14 amino acids. Germline CDR1 ENHRY, CDR2 SYGVKD. V was pared by 3 bases and J by 9 bases, with 3 bases of the junction left unmatched. The CDR3 region is CAISDRTSGTEQFF. The CDR3 DNA sequence: TGTGCCATCAGTGACAGGACTAGCGGGACTGAGCAGTTCTTC.

A few counts support this clone. The gene calls are TRBV29-1 and TRBJ1-1; D is ambiguous. Between the trimmed V and J ends, which lost 4 bases and 1 base, there was a span of 7 bases. This CDR3 spans 12 amino acids. Germline CDR1 SQVTM, CDR2 ANQGSEA. CDR3 in DNA: TGCAGCGTTGGGCGGAAGAACACTGAAGCTTTCTTT. Translated, it gives CSVGRKNTEAFF. Supplemented by reference TRBV29-1 and TRBJ1-1, the full variable domain reads SAVISQKPSRDICQRGTSLTIQCQVDSQVTMMFWYRQQPGQSLTLIATANQGSEATYESGFVIDKFPISRPNLTFSTLTVSNMSPEDSSIYLCSVGRKNTEAFFGQGTRLTVV.

The chain has TRBV27 and TRBJ2-1; 7 positions match TRBD1. The CDR3 extends over 15 amino acids. Trimming cost V 6 bases and J 2 bases; bases outside gene matches: 7. From germline, CDR1 is MNHEY and CDR2 SMNVEV (reference sequence). The CDR3 protein is CASRNPGTAYNEQFF. The CDR3 DNA follows: TGTGCCAGCAGAAACCCCGGGACAGCCTACAATGAGCAGTTCTTC.

This clone was detected a few times. The chain uses TRBV7-9 and TRBJ1-1; no reliable D call. The CDR3 has 13 residues. Trimming removed 2 bases from V and 5 bases from J, with 9 bases in between. CDR1 is SEHNR and CDR2 is FQNEAQ in the germline V gene (reference sequence). The CDR3 is CASSLLPRTEAFF. The DNA for the CDR3 is TGTGCCAGCAGCTTACTCCCACGGACTGAAGCTTTCTTT.

V usage is TRBV14 and J usage is TRBJ1-5, with 10 bases identical to TRBD1. This CDR3 has 15 residues. The V gene's germline CDR1 is SGHDN and CDR2 FVKESK. The J segment lost 9 bases and the V segment lost 0 bases, leaving 5 bases of the junction unmatched. The CDR3: CASSQDRDRGSPQHF. The CDR3 DNA follows: TGTGCCAGCAGCCAAGATAGGGACAGGGGCTCGCCCCAGCATTTT.

The CDR3 DNA is TGTGCCAGCAGCGCGGAGTGGCGGGGTACCTACGAGCAGTACTTC. Encoded protein: CASSAEWRGTYEQYF. V usage is TRBV7-8 and J usage is TRBJ2-7, with D tentatively TRBD2 (6 bases). Germline CDR1 SGHVS, CDR2 FQNEAQ. The CDR3 has 15 amino acids. V was trimmed by 5 bases and J by 2 bases, leaving 16 bases between them.

The chain recombines TRBV5-1 with TRBJ1-3; D might be TRBD1 (6 bases). The CDR3 runs 14 residues. Germline V gives CDR1 SGHRS, CDR2 YFSETQ. The germline V and J ends were trimmed by 4 bases and 8 bases, with 16 bases remaining between them. In DNA form, the CDR3 reads TGCGCCAGCAGCCCCCCCGGGGGGCTGGACACCATATATTTT. It encodes CASSPPGGLDTIYF.

The chain links TRBV9 to TRBJ2-3; D may be TRBD1 (6 bases). The CDR3 spans 16 residues. V was trimmed by 0 bases and J by 9 bases, leaving 20 bases between them. Germline V gene data show CDR1 as SGDLS and CDR2 as YYNGEE. The CDR3: CASSVGDMFLTETQYF. The CDR3 bases are TGTGCCAGCAGCGTAGGGGACATGTTTTTAACTGAGACGCAGTATTTT.

DNA of the CDR3: TGTGCCAGCAGTTACTCGGGGCAGGGTAATCAGCCCCAGCATTTT. Translated, it gives CASSYSGQGNQPQHF. This chain links TRBV6-5 with TRBJ1-5; possibly TRBD1 for D (5 bases). Germline V lookup: CDR1 MNHEY, CDR2 SVGAGI. V lost 0 bases and J 4 bases, leaving 10 bases between the germline ends. CDR3 length equals 15 residues.

The CDR3 nucleotides are TGTGCCAGCTCATCGGCGGACAGGGGTGGCGGAGGCTACACCTTC. This gives the protein CASSSADRGGGGYTF. The V call is TRBV18, the J call TRBJ1-2, with 9 bases aligning to TRBD1. Germline CDR1 KGHSH, CDR2 LQKENI. The CDR3 has 15 amino acids. Germline trimming cut 5 bases from V and 8 bases from J; bases unmatched to any gene: 12.

The chain uses TRBV7-2 and TRBJ2-1; 8 nucleotides match TRBD2. Germline CDR1 and CDR2: SGHTA and FQGNSA. The junction had 10 bases not matched to a gene; V was cut back by 5 bases and J by 7 bases. There are 15 residues in the CDR3. The CDR3 protein is CASSRRGGQVNEQFF. CDR3 bases: TGTGCCAGCAGCCGACGGGGGGGCCAAGTGAATGAGCAGTTCTTC.

Comments on this clone: Germline is not matched at one junction end, which may reflect a read error. The rearrangement links TRBV7-8 to TRBJ2-7, with D tentatively TRBD1 (5 bases). Germline-derived CDR1 and CDR2 are SGHVS and FQNEAQ. The CDR3 totals 12 residues. In DNA form, the CDR3 reads TGTGCCAGCAGCTTACCGGGCCGAGGACACAACTTC. This translates into CASSLPGRGHNF.

The chain has TRBV4-3 and TRBJ2-1, with 10 nucleotides matching TRBD1. With 2 bases clipped from V and 6 bases from J, the junction kept 13 bases outside the gene matches. The germline CDR1 and CDR2 sequences are LGHNA and YSLEER. The CDR3 length is 18 residues. The CDR3 DNA sequence: TGCGCCAGCAGCCAACAACCTCCGACAGGGGGCGTTTCCAATGAGCAGTTCTTC. Protein product: CASSQQPPTGGVSNEQFF.

This chain links TRBV11-3 with TRBJ1-1; no clear D. Germline CDR1 reads SGHNT; CDR2 reads YENEEA. This CDR3 has 15 amino acids. V shed 0 bases and J shed 7 bases, with 15 bases lying between them. The CDR3 sequence is CASSLDYAGRSEAFF. The CDR3 DNA sequence: TGTGCCAGCAGCTTAGATTATGCCGGGAGAAGTGAAGCTTTCTTT.

The chain links TRBV13 to TRBJ2-5; a weak D match, TRBD1 (5 bases). This CDR3 is 14 amino acids long. Trimming cost V 4 bases and J 1 base, with 10 bases left between them. The germline V gene has CDR1 PRHDT and CDR2 FYEKMQ (reference sequence). The CDR3 loop reads CASSSLDSQETQYF. The CDR3 nucleotides are TGTGCCAGCAGCTCCCTAGACAGCCAAGAGACCCAGTACTTC.

The chain joins TRBV7-9 to TRBJ2-5, with D unresolved. The germline CDR1 and CDR2 sequences are SEHNR and FQNEAQ (reference sequence). V lost 3 bases and J lost 5, with 10 bases in between. The CDR3 is made up of 13 amino acids. The CDR3 nucleotides are TGTGCCAGCAGCTTTAGCCCTCGGGAGACCCAGTACTTC. It specifies CASSFSPRETQYF. The whole variable domain, filled in from reference TRBV7-9 and TRBJ2-5, reads DTGVSQNPRHKITKRGQNVTFRCDPISEHNRLYWYRQTLGQGPEFLTYFQNEAQLEKSRLLSDRFSAERPKGSFSTLEIQRTEQGDSAMYLCASSFSPRETQYFGPGTRLLVL.

The CDR3 reads CASSFATGVGTEAFF. Written as DNA, the CDR3 is TGCGCCAGCAGCTTTGCTACAGGGGTGGGCACTGAAGCTTTCTTT. This chain links TRBV5-1 with TRBJ1-1; TRBD1 matches 7 bases. The germline V gene has CDR1 SGHRS and CDR2 YFSETQ. V was clipped by 2 bases and J by 4 bases; unmatched bases: 8. The CDR3 runs 15 residues.

This clone turned up a few times. The chain couples TRBV7-2 to TRBJ1-2; tentatively, D is TRBD1 (5 bases). Trimming took off 5 bases at V and 0 bases at J, with 13 bases between the two ends. This CDR3 is built from 15 residues. The germline CDR1 and CDR2 sequences are SGHTA and FQGNSA. CDR3 coding DNA: TGTGCCAGCAGCCGGGGGGAGATTCCTAACTATGGCTACACCTTC. Translating it yields CASSRGEIPNYGYTF.

This clone was detected a few times. The chain uses TRBV10-3 and TRBJ2-7; D uncertain. The CDR3 contains 13 residues. The germline CDR1 and CDR2 sequences are ENHRY and SYGVKD. Trimming stripped 3 bases from V and 4 bases from J, with 10 bases between. This CDR3 reads CAISDPRAYEQYF. DNA for the CDR3: TGTGCCATCAGTGATCCGAGAGCTTACGAGCAGTACTTC.

V and J are TRBV6-5 and TRBJ1-1; tentative D call: TRBD1 (6 bases). V gave up 2 bases and J gave up 7 bases, with 17 bases separating them. CDR1 and CDR2 (germline): MNHEY, SVGAGI. The CDR3 runs 15 residues. As DNA, the CDR3 is TGTGCCAGCAGTTACGCTCCAGGGGACCCGAATGAAGCTTTCTTT. Translating it yields CASSYAPGDPNEAFF.

This clone was detected only a few times. The chain is built from TRBV28 and TRBJ1-4, with 9 bases matching TRBD1. The CDR3 contains 17 residues. With 7 bases clipped from V and 5 bases from J, the junction kept 14 bases outside the gene matches. Germline V gene lookup returns CDR1 MDHEN and CDR2 SYDVKM. CDR3 coding DNA: TGTGCCAGCACACCGGGACAGGGCAGATCTGGGAATGAAAAACTGTTTTTT. This encodes CASTPGQGRSGNEKLFF.

This clone was observed a few times. The chain joins TRBV4-1 to TRBJ2-7; D perhaps matches TRBD2 (6 bases). Per germline, CDR1 MGHRA and CDR2 YSYEKL. The V and J ends lost 4 bases and 5 bases respectively, with 27 bases between them. The CDR3 covers 18 residues. Here the CDR3 DNA reads TGCGCCAGCAGCCTAAAACATCCCGCCCTCGGGAGTAGCAACGAGCAGTACTTC. It specifies CASSLKHPALGSSNEQYF.

The J gene is TRBJ2-2, the V gene TRBV14; D is unresolved. Germline CDR1 and CDR2: SGHDN and FVKESK. The germline V and J ends were trimmed by 3 bases and 3 bases, with 20 bases remaining between them. The CDR3 totals 18 residues. CDR3: CASSHLPTTTLDTGELFF. In DNA form, the CDR3 reads TGTGCCAGCAGCCATCTGCCAACCACTACCCTCGACACCGGGGAGCTGTTTTTT.

The chain links TRBV19 to TRBJ1-1; the D gene is possibly TRBD1 (5 bases). V lost 6 bases, J lost 0 bases, and 17 bases lay in between. The CDR3 runs to 16 residues. Per germline, CDR1 LNHDA and CDR2 SQIVND (reference sequence). The CDR3 bases are TGTGCCAGTAGCCCCTCGACAGTAATCATGAACACTGAAGCTTTCTTT. Translating gives CASSPSTVIMNTEAFF.

This clone came up many times. The rearrangement links TRBV7-2 to TRBJ2-3, with D unclear. The V end was cut by 5 bases, the J end by 2 bases, with 5 bases between. Germline values: CDR1 SGHTA, CDR2 FQGNSA. This CDR3 is built from 12 residues. The DNA of the CDR3 is TGTGCCAGCAGCCCGTTCACAGATACGCAGTATTTT. This sequence encodes CASSPFTDTQYF.

J is TRBJ2-7 and V is TRBV5-1; 10 positions agree with TRBD2. Germline CDR1 reads SGHRS; CDR2 reads YFSETQ. The CDR3 spans 14 residues. The V and J ends lost 4 bases and 3 bases, in that order; junction bases with no gene match: 4. CDR3 sequence (DNA): TGCGCCAGCAGCCCGGGGACTAGCGTCTACGAGCAGTACTTC. Its protein product is CASSPGTSVYEQYF.